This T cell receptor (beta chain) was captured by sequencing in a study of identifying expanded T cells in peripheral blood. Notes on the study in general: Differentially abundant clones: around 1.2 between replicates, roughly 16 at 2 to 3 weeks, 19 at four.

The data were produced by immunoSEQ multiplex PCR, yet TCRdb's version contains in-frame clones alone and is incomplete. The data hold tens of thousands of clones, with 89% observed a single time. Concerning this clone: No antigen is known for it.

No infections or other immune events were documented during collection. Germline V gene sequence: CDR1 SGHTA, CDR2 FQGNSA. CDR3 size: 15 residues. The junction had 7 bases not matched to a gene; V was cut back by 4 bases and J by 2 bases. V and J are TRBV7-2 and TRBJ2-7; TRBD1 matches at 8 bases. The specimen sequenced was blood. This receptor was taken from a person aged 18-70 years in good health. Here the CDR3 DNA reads TGTGCCAGCAGCTCAGCGACAGGGGTAGCCTACGAGCAGTACTTC. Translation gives CASSSATGVAYEQYF. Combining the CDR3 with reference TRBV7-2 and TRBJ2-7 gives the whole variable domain GAGVSQSPSNKVTEKGKDVELRCDPISGHTALYWYRQSLGQGLEFLIYFQGNSAPDKSGLPSDRFSAERTGGSVSTLTIQRTQQEDSAVYLCASSSATGVAYEQYFGPGTRLTVT.